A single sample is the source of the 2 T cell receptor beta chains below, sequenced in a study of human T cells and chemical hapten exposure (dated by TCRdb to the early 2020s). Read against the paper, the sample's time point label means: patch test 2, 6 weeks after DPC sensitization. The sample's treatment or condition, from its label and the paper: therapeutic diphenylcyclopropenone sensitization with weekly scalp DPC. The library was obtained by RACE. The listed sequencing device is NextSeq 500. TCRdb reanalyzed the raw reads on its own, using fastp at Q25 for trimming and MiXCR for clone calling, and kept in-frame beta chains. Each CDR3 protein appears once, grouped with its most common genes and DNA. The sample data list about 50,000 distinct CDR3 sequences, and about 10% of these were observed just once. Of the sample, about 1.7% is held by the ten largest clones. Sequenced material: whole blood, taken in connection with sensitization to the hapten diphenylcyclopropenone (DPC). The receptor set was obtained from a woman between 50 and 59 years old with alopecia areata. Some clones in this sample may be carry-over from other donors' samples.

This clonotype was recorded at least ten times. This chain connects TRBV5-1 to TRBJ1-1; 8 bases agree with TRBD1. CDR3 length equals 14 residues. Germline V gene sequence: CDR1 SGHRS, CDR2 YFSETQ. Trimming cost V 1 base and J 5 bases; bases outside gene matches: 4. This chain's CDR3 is CASSLRTGWTEAFF. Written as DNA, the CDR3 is TGCGCCAGCAGCTTGCGGACAGGGTGGACTGAAGCTTTCTTT.

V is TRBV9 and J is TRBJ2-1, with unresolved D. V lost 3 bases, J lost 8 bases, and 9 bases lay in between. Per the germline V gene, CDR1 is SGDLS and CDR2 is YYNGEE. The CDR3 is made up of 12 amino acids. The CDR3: CASSEFHDEQFF. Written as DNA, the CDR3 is TGTGCCAGCAGCGAGTTTCACGATGAGCAGTTCTTC.